A selection of T cell receptor beta chains follows, all from one sample in a study of blood T cells in healthy people across ages. TCRdb analysed the 5' RACE reads with MiXCR anew, one entry per CDR3 protein. The sample yields about 760,000 distinct CDR3 sequences, approximately 25% seen once. These data also formed part of another study, on T cells of mothers and their children.

The material sequenced was blood. The receptors derive from a boy aged 5 to 17 in good health. Both conserved end residues are part of each CDR3. Each record gives: V gene, J gene, clone size, D gene, CDR3 protein, CDR3 DNA. D genes are given only for firm matches. Only part of the rows carry a size: once, few, many, or a class if the clone is expanded.

TRBV20-1	TRBJ1-2	few	TRBD1	CSAQGQGANYGYTF	TGCAGTGCTCAAGGACAGGGGGCGAACTATGGCTACACCTTC
TRBV11-3	TRBJ1-2	few	TRBD1	CASSFDRESRSGYTF	TGTGCCAGCAGCTTCGACAGGGAAAGTCGTTCGGGCTACACCTTC
TRBV3-1	TRBJ1-4	NA	NA	CASSPSAYNEKLFF	TGTGCCAGCAGCCCGTCGGCTTATAATGAAAAACTGTTTTTT
TRBV7-2	TRBJ2-7	few	NA	CASSFLTGEQYF	TGTGCCAGCAGCTTCCTTACGGGCGAGCAGTACTTC
TRBV16	TRBJ2-1	few	TRBD2	CASSPGSGASYNEQFF	TGTGCCAGCAGCCCCGGGAGCGGGGCTTCCTACAATGAGCAGTTCTTC
TRBV20-1	TRBJ1-2	NA	TRBD1	CSAPGTGANYGYTF	TGCAGTGCCCCAGGGACAGGGGCCAACTATGGCTACACCTTC
TRBV4-1	TRBJ2-7	few	NA	CASSQGGYGEALEQYF	TGCGCCAGCAGCCAAGGGGGCTACGGCGAGGCCCTCGAGCAGTACTTC
TRBV12-3/TRBV12-4	TRBJ2-3	few	TRBD2	CASRLTGTSATDTQYF	TGTGCCAGCAGGCTGACCGGGACTAGCGCTACAGATACGCAGTATTTT
TRBV7-2	TRBJ1-1	NA	NA	CASSLARTAEAFF	TGTGCCAGCAGCTTAGCCCGGACAGCGGAAGCTTTCTTT
TRBV11-2	TRBJ2-5	few	NA	CASSLGLTLQETQYF	TGTGCCAGCAGCTTAGGGCTCACCCTTCAAGAGACCCAGTACTTC